Included here is one T cell receptor beta chain sequence, with context. This entry is derived from a study of OX40 agonist ivuxolimab in advanced cancers. V was trimmed by 1 base and J by 7 bases, leaving 9 bases between them. This CDR3 has 13 residues. CDR1 is SGHDT, CDR2 YYEEEE, per germline. Using immunoSEQ multiplex PCR, the repertoire was profiled, and TCRdb retains in-frame clones only, with some absent. Of about 28,000 clones listed, about 85% are singletons. The receptor's source is an adult with an advanced solid tumor such as melanoma, head and neck, liver or kidney cancer. V and J are TRBV5-6 and TRBJ1-5, with no clear D. The sample in question was CD4+ or CD8+ T cells sorted from blood, obtained in a trial of the OX40 agonist ivuxolimab. The CDR3 bases are TGTGCCAGCAGCTTGTCCGACGGGCAGCCCCAGCATTTT. Translation gives CASSLSDGQPQHF. Complete variable domain (other parts from reference TRBV5-6 and TRBJ1-5): DAGVTQSPTHLIKTRGQQVTLRCSPKSGHDTVSWYQQALGQGPQFIFQYYEEEERQRGNFPDRFSGHQFPNYSSELNVNALLLGDSALYLCASSLSDGQPQHFGDGTRLSIL.